One and the same sample provided the 13 T cell receptor beta chains below, sequenced in a study of shared clonotypes between healthy human individuals (dated by TCRdb to 2018 to 2020). CD8 naive samples were obtained by positive selection for CCR7 among CD45RO-negative cells, yielding a CD45RA+CCR7+ population from which TemRA cells were excluded. Libraries were made using the immunoSEQ multiplex PCR assay. TCRdb retrieved this table from immuneACCESS and kept in-frame rearrangements only. Not all clones are present; in checked studies, unresolved V genes account for under half, and no reason is known for the remainder. This sample lists 2 million to 2.5 million clones; roughly 95% were detected once. The ten largest clones represent more than 0.95% of the sample. The sequenced sample consisted of naive CD8+ T cells sorted from blood. The cell subset or site label, read with the paper, signifies: CD45RA+CCR7+. All receptors come from a man aged 18 to 35 in good health.

The gene calls are TRBV13 and TRBJ1-4; 9 bases map to TRBD1. The CDR3 spans 15 residues. V lost 5 bases to trimming and J lost 7 bases; unmatched junction nucleotides: 8. CDR1 is PRHDT and CDR2 is FYEKMQ in the germline V gene (reference sequence). CDR3 DNA: TGTGCCAGCAGCACCGACAGGGGGGGAGGTGAAAAACTGTTTTTT. It translates to CASSTDRGGGEKLFF. The full variable domain, in which reference TRBV13 and TRBJ1-4 provide the parts outside the CDR3, is AAGVIQSPRHLIKEKRETATLKCYPIPRHDTVYWYQQGPGQDPQFLISFYEKMQSDKGSIPDRFSAQQFSDYHSELNMSSLELGDSALYFCASSTDRGGGEKLFFGSGTQLSVL.

The chain is built from TRBV2 and TRBJ2-3; D gene ambiguous. Trimming took 3 bases from V and 4 from J, leaving 17 bases between them. The CDR3 totals 16 residues. Germline lookup yields CDR1 SNHLY and CDR2 FYNNEI. In DNA, the CDR3 is TGTGCCAGCAGTGATCCCAGTTTAGTGGGCCCAGATACGCAGTATTTT. Its translation: CASSDPSLVGPDTQYF.

V and J are TRBV2 and TRBJ2-7; 8 bases match TRBD2. This CDR3 is built from 15 residues. J was trimmed by 2 bases and V by 1 base; bases with no gene match: 4. In germline, CDR1 is SNHLY, CDR2 FYNNEI. The CDR3 loop is CASSEGGLATYEQYF. CDR3 nucleotides: TGTGCCAGCAGTGAAGGTGGACTAGCAACCTACGAGCAGTACTTC.

The CDR3 DNA reads as TGTGCCAGCGGGAGGACGGACTACAATGAGCAGTTCTTC. Its protein is CASGRTDYNEQFF. The chain uses TRBV27 and TRBJ2-1; TRBD2 might be the D (6 bases). V lost 8 bases to trimming and J lost 3 bases, with 11 bases between them. The CDR3 length is 13 residues. Looked up from germline, CDR1 is MNHEY and CDR2 is SMNVEV (reference sequence).

The rearrangement uses TRBV7-8 and TRBJ1-1; D possibly corresponds to TRBD1 (6 bases). The CDR3 runs 16 residues. CDR1 and CDR2 from the germline V gene are SGHVS and FQNEAQ. The V end was cut by 1 base, the J end by 0 bases, with 12 bases between. CDR3 in amino acids: CASSLVAGDMNTEAFF. As DNA, the CDR3 is TGTGCCAGCAGCTTAGTGGCAGGGGACATGAACACTGAAGCTTTCTTT. Complete variable domain (other parts from reference TRBV7-8 and TRBJ1-1): GAGVSQSPRYKVAKRGQDVALRCDPISGHVSLFWYQQALGQGPEFLTYFQNEAQLDKSGLPSDRFFAERPEGSVSTLKIQRTQQEDSAVYLCASSLVAGDMNTEAFFGQGTRLTVV.

J is TRBJ2-7 and V is TRBV11-2; TRBD1 or TRBD2 may be the D gene (5 bases each). The CDR3 extends over 11 amino acids. The germline V gene encodes CDR1 SGHAT and CDR2 FQNNGV. The CDR3 spells CANGDPKEQYF. The CDR3 DNA follows: TGTGCTAACGGGGACCCTAAGGAGCAGTACTTC.

This chain uses TRBV27 with TRBJ2-2; D call uncertain. The CDR3 consists of 14 residues. The germline gives CDR1 MNHEY, CDR2 SMNVEV (reference sequence). Between the trimmed V and J ends, which lost 6 bases and 2 bases, there was a span of 10 bases. The CDR3 region is CASSSDRNTGELFF. The CDR3 nucleotides are TGTGCCAGCAGCTCCGACCGTAACACCGGGGAGCTGTTTTTT.

Comments on this clone: At one boundary the junction diverges from the germline segment, which might be a read error. This sequence joins TRBV7-7 and TRBJ2-5; D possibly matches TRBD1 or TRBD2 (6 bases each). CDR1 SSHAT and CDR2 FNYEAQ come from the germline V gene (reference sequence). The CDR3 length is 15 residues. The CDR3 DNA reads as TGTGCTAGCAGCCCTCTGGAGGGGGGATTGGAGACCCAGTACTTC. Encoded protein: CASSPLEGGLETQYF.

The rearrangement uses TRBV6-5 and TRBJ2-5; D gene ambiguous. CDR1 and CDR2 from the germline V gene are MNHEY and SVGAGI. The CDR3 is 11 residues long. Trimming took 6 bases from V and 5 from J, leaving 7 bases between them. The CDR3 loop is CASRADETQYF. CDR3 DNA: TGTGCCAGCAGGGCGGATGAGACCCAGTACTTC.

This rearrangement joins TRBV9 to TRBJ2-7; 7 nucleotides line up with TRBD2. With 2 bases clipped from V and 4 bases from J, the junction kept 6 bases outside the gene matches. Germline V lookup: CDR1 SGDLS, CDR2 YYNGEE. This CDR3 spans 14 amino acids. The CDR3 DNA follows: TGTGCCAGCAGCGTCGGCGGGGGTATGTACGAGCAGTACTTC. Its protein product is CASSVGGGMYEQYF.

The V gene is TRBV2, the J gene TRBJ2-7; 10 nucleotides agree with TRBD1. Germline-derived CDR1 and CDR2 are SNHLY and FYNNEI. CDR3 size: 15 residues. V gave up 5 bases and J gave up 6 bases; unmatched junction bases: 10. CDR3 in DNA: TGTGCCAGCAGTCCCACCGGGACAGGGGTTTTCGAGCAGTACTTC. This translates into CASSPTGTGVFEQYF.

This rearrangement joins TRBV30 to TRBJ1-5; D is uncertain. V gave up 3 bases and J gave up 4 bases, with 13 bases separating them. The CDR3 is 14 amino acids. The germline V gene encodes CDR1 GTSNPN and CDR2 SVGIG (reference sequence). The CDR3 coding sequence is TGTGCCTGGAGGGGGAGTGGACCGAATCAGCCCCAGCATTTT. Protein: CAWRGSGPNQPQHF.

The gene calls are TRBV5-6 and TRBJ1-6, with 11 positions matching TRBD1. The CDR3 is 16 residues long. Germline V lookup: CDR1 SGHDT, CDR2 YYEEEE. Unmatched junction bases numbered 10, after V lost 4 bases and J lost 10 bases. CDR3 nucleotides: TGTGCCAGCAGCATACGGGACAGGGGGGTAGTGTCACCCCTCCACTTT. Amino acids: CASSIRDRGVVSPLHF.